This T cell receptor beta chain was profiled in a study of blood T cell repertoires in COVID-19. This CDR3 spans 15 amino acids. Per the germline V gene, CDR1 is MNHEY and CDR2 is SMNVEV (reference sequence). Germline trimming cut 7 bases from V and 4 bases from J; bases unmatched to any gene: 7. Per the study methods: Reference gene primer amplification yielded estimated nucleated cell counts. Profiled with immunoSEQ multiplex PCR; TCRdb holds only in-frame clones, not every one. V and J calls plus clone size are reproduced from that table; the DNA served to infer D and trimming. Altogether under 200,000 clones are present, roughly 89% being singletons, with the ten largest covering just under 4%.

The gene calls are TRBV27 and TRBJ2-5; TRBD2 matches at 12 bases. The origin of this receptor is a woman between 55 and 75 years old who had recovered from COVID-19. Material for sequencing was peripheral blood. This CDR3 reads CASKPGLAGLETQYF. The CDR3 DNA follows: TGTGCCAGCAAACCCGGACTAGCGGGGTTAGAGACCCAGTACTTC.